The 19 T cell receptor beta chains given below trace back to one sample, sequenced in a study of sequential checkpoint blockade in melanoma. Regarding treatment: randomized to nivolumab then ipilimumab (arm A) or the reverse (arm B). Clones were read by immunoSEQ multiplex PCR, and TCRdb kept only the in-frame ones, dropping some. The table shows over 9,000 clones, with approximately 73% occurring only once. Sequenced here: CD8+ T cells sorted from blood (inferred from file names), sampled from a patient given nivolumab and ipilimumab in sequence. These TCRs come from a human donor with melanoma.

J is TRBJ2-2 and V is TRBV6-5; TRBD1 is a possible D gene (6 bases). V shed 4 bases and J shed 6 bases, with 12 bases lying between them. Germline-derived CDR1 and CDR2 are MNHEY and SVGAGI. The CDR3 runs to 14 residues. The CDR3 reads CASSFPGVSGELFF. CDR3 nucleotide sequence: TGTGCCAGCAGTTTCCCAGGGGTGTCCGGGGAGCTGTTTTTT.

The genes are TRBV25-1 and TRBJ1-1, with D unclear. Per germline, CDR1 MGHDK and CDR2 SYGVNS. There are 14 residues in the CDR3. V was shortened by 9 bases and J by 7 bases, with 21 bases between the two germline ends. In nucleotides, the CDR3 is TGTGCCAGTCGCACCGGCGGGGTGACCTTTGAAGCTTTCTTT. It encodes CASRTGGVTFEAFF.

The rearrangement uses TRBV9 and TRBJ2-5; TRBD2 matches at 10 bases. V lost 2 bases and J lost 5; bases outside the gene matches: 6. CDR3 length: 15 residues. Germline CDR1 SGDLS, CDR2 YYNGEE. This chain's CDR3 is CASSVPSGSYETQYF. As DNA, the CDR3 is TGTGCCAGCAGCGTCCCTAGCGGGAGTTATGAGACCCAGTACTTC.

The rearrangement links TRBV5-4 to TRBJ2-6, with D perhaps matching TRBD2 (6 bases). The CDR3 totals 18 residues. The V end lost 1 base, the J end lost 0 bases, and 14 bases lay between the germline ends. From germline, CDR1 is SGHNT and CDR2 YYREEE (reference sequence). In nucleotides, the CDR3 is TGTGCCAGCAGCTTGCAAAGCGGGCTGAACTCTGGGGCCAACGTCCTGACTTTC. This codes for CASSLQSGLNSGANVLTF.

V usage is TRBV13 and J usage is TRBJ1-2; unclear D gene. This CDR3 comprises 13 residues. The V gene lost 4 bases and the J gene lost 7 bases, with 13 bases spanning the gap. Germline V gene lookup returns CDR1 PRHDT and CDR2 FYEKMQ (reference sequence). CDR3 sequence reads: CASSSGLRGGYTF. The CDR3 DNA reads as TGTGCCAGCAGCTCAGGACTTCGGGGTGGCTACACCTTC. The full variable domain, in which reference TRBV13 and TRBJ1-2 provide the parts outside the CDR3, is AAGVIQSPRHLIKEKRETATLKCYPIPRHDTVYWYQQGPGQDPQFLISFYEKMQSDKGSIPDRFSAQQFSDYHSELNMSSLELGDSALYFCASSSGLRGGYTFGSGTRLTVV.

J is TRBJ1-2 and V is TRBV15, with D possibly TRBD1 on 5 matching bases. Germline CDR1 LNHNV, CDR2 YYDKDF (reference sequence). The CDR3 has 15 amino acids. Trimming cost V 3 bases and J 0 bases, with 11 bases left between them. DNA of the CDR3: TGTGCCACCAGCAGTGACAGTCTTACTAACTATGGCTACACCTTC. It yields the protein CATSSDSLTNYGYTF. The variable domain in full, with the rest retrieved from reference TRBV15 and TRBJ1-2, is DAMVIQNPRYQVTQFGKPVTLSCSQTLNHNVMYWYQQKSSQAPKLLFHYYDKDFNNEADTPDNFQSRRPNTSFCFLDIRSPGLGDTAMYLCATSSDSLTNYGYTFGSGTRLTVV.

The chain's CDR3 is CASSLGATGLNTEAFF. CDR3 in DNA: TGCGCCAGCAGCTTGGGGGCAACAGGGTTGAACACTGAAGCTTTCTTT. This chain uses TRBV4-1 with TRBJ1-1; weak D call: TRBD1 (6 bases). The V end lost 5 bases, the J end lost 0 bases, and 16 bases lay between the germline ends. The CDR3 extends over 16 amino acids. The V gene's germline CDR1 is MGHRA and CDR2 YSYEKL.

The V call is TRBV21-1, the J call TRBJ2-7; TRBD2, the table's D call, was not compared with the DNA. TRBV21-1 is reported as a pseudogene. The CDR3 totals 19 residues. Written as DNA, the CDR3 is TGTGCCAGCAGCCCTATCAGCGGAGGACTAGCGGGAGGGCCGGTCAGGCAGTACGTC. Amino acids: CASSPISGGLAGGPVRQYV.

The chain is built from TRBV7-9 and TRBJ1-2; 10 bases match TRBD1. CDR3 length: 15 residues. V was clipped by 5 bases and J by 4 bases; unmatched bases: 7. Germline values: CDR1 SEHNR, CDR2 FQNEAQ (reference sequence). The CDR3 region is CASSPRDRGAYGYTF. The CDR3 DNA follows: TGTGCCAGCAGCCCGCGGGACAGGGGAGCCTATGGCTACACCTTC.

The chain links TRBV4-2 to TRBJ2-1; perhaps TRBD1 as D (5 bases). Germline CDR1 is LGHNA and CDR2 is YNFKEQ. Trimming cost V 3 bases and J 12 bases, with 30 bases left between them. The CDR3 has 18 amino acids. The CDR3 sequence is CASSHPGGGAKEGYWQFF. CDR3 nucleotides: TGTGCCAGCAGCCATCCGGGTGGTGGGGCAAAAGAAGGATATTGGCAGTTCTTC.

This chain connects TRBV6-4 to TRBJ2-2, with TRBD1 matching 8 bases. Germline-derived CDR1 and CDR2 are MRHNA and SNTAGT. The CDR3 runs 15 residues. With 6 bases clipped from V and 0 bases from J, the junction kept 3 bases outside the gene matches. The CDR3 DNA is TGTGCCAGCAGCCAGGGGGCCGCGAACACCGGGGAGCTGTTTTTT. Translating gives CASSQGAANTGELFF.

This chain uses TRBV25-1 with TRBJ2-1, with D perhaps TRBD2 (5 bases). Per the germline V gene, CDR1 is MGHDK and CDR2 is SYGVNS. This CDR3 region has 15 residues. Trimming took off 5 bases at V and 8 bases at J, with 19 bases between the two ends. DNA of the CDR3: TGTGCCAGCAGTCCCTCAATGACGGGGTATGATGAGCAGTTCTTC. Translating gives CASSPSMTGYDEQFF.

J is TRBJ2-6 and V is TRBV7-9; a possible D gene is TRBD1 (6 bases). The CDR3 runs to 17 residues. The V and J ends lost 5 bases and 2 bases respectively, with 16 bases between them. The germline V gene encodes CDR1 SEHNR and CDR2 FQNEAQ (reference sequence). The CDR3 reads CASSTTDGQTGANVLTF. CDR3 coding DNA: TGTGCCAGCAGCACGACTGATGGACAGACTGGGGCCAACGTCCTGACTTTC.

V and J are TRBV6-6 and TRBJ1-1, with D hard to call. Germline lookup yields CDR1 MNHNY and CDR2 SVGAGI (reference sequence). The CDR3 contains 16 residues. V lost 0 bases and J 1 base, leaving 12 bases between the germline ends. CDR3: CASSYSTRRANTEAFF. CDR3 nucleotides: TGTGCCAGCAGTTACTCGACACGGAGGGCGAACACTGAAGCTTTCTTT.

The V and J genes are TRBV9 and TRBJ2-3; 11 bases align to TRBD2. This CDR3 has 17 amino acids. Trimming removed 2 bases from V and 6 bases from J; junction bases left unmatched: 11. CDR1 and CDR2 (germline): SGDLS, YYNGEE. CDR3 bases: TGTGCCAGCAGCGTGGCCGGGACTAGCGGTTTGGGGGATACGCAGTATTTT. The encoded protein is CASSVAGTSGLGDTQYF.

This sequence joins TRBV15 and TRBJ1-5; weak D call: TRBD1 (5 bases). Per the germline V gene, CDR1 is LNHNV and CDR2 is YYDKDF (reference sequence). The germline V and J ends were trimmed by 3 bases and 7 bases, with 19 bases remaining between them. This CDR3 contains 16 residues. The CDR3 spells CATSSEAGRLGQPQHF. CDR3 DNA: TGTGCCACCAGCAGCGAGGCAGGGCGGTTGGGCCAGCCCCAGCATTTT. The variable domain in full, with the rest retrieved from reference TRBV15 and TRBJ1-5, is DAMVIQNPRYQVTQFGKPVTLSCSQTLNHNVMYWYQQKSSQAPKLLFHYYDKDFNNEADTPDNFQSRRPNTSFCFLDIRSPGLGDTAMYLCATSSEAGRLGQPQHFGDGTRLSIL.

This chain's CDR3 is CASSEAQWDRDGYTF. CDR3 DNA: TGTGCCAGCAGTGAAGCGCAATGGGACAGGGATGGCTACACCTTC. The V call is TRBV2, the J call TRBJ1-2; TRBD1 matches 9 bases. The V segment lost 0 bases and the J segment 6 bases; nucleotides outside the gene matches: 5. CDR3 length: 15 amino acids. Germline CDR1 reads SNHLY; CDR2 reads FYNNEI.

This chain links TRBV5-4 with TRBJ2-5, with a possible D match to TRBD1 (6 bases). CDR3 length: 12 residues. V lost 4 bases to trimming and J lost 5 bases, with 9 bases between them. From germline, CDR1 is SGHNT and CDR2 YYREEE (reference sequence). Here the CDR3 DNA reads TGTGCCAGCAGCCTTGGACAGGAGACCCAGTACTTC. Amino acid sequence: CASSLGQETQYF.

This clone turned up a few times. The V call is TRBV4-1, the J call TRBJ1-5; D is possibly TRBD1 (5 bases). Trimming pared 2 bases from V and 2 bases from J, leaving 10 bases between. Looked up from germline, CDR1 is MGHRA and CDR2 is YSYEKL. The CDR3 runs to 15 residues. The CDR3 region has the DNA TGCGCCAGCAGCCAACAGGGACTGGGCAATCAGCCCCAGCATTTT. Its translation: CASSQQGLGNQPQHF.